The present T cell receptor beta chain was sequenced within a study of identical twins. Study-wide results and caveats: The abundant beta clonotypes from cord blood had fewer insertions, and memory repertoires had none of this.

Trimming pared 5 bases from V and 9 bases from J, leaving 14 bases between. The germline V gene has CDR1 MNHEY and CDR2 SMNVEV (reference sequence). The CDR3 is made up of 13 amino acids. TCRdb analysed the 5' RACE reads with MiXCR anew, one entry per CDR3 protein. The table includes around 470,000 distinct CDR3 sequences, 14% detected once. Concerning this clonotype itself: The target antigen is unknown.

These data were also filed under a second study, of yellow fever vaccine responses in identical twins.

The receptor's source is a woman aged 18-29 years in good health. The V gene is TRBV27, the J gene TRBJ2-1, with D uncertain. Sequencing input: CD4+ T cells sorted from blood. The CDR3 is CASSLDWRTEQFF. CDR3 nucleotides: TGTGCCAGCAGTCTTGATTGGCGCACTGAGCAGTTCTTC.